The 6 T cell receptor beta chains below were found in one sample sequenced in a study of chemoradiotherapy in HPV16-positive cancers. Some clones are missing from TCRdb's copy, which holds only in-frame ones; the method was immunoSEQ multiplex PCR. Among some 19,000 clones, around 87% were seen once, and the ten largest hold less than 2.5%. This specimen was blood, taken from a patient who underwent chemoradiotherapy. The receptors here all came from a human donor with HPV-associated anogenital cancer.

The chain links TRBV5-5 to TRBJ1-1; D is undetermined. Per germline, CDR1 SGHKS and CDR2 YYEKEE (reference sequence). This CDR3 has 16 amino acids. Deletions cut 0 bases from V and 2 bases from J, with 14 bases between. As DNA, the CDR3 is TGTGCCAGCAGCTTGGGAGGGAGGGTCGGCAACACTGAAGCTTTCTTT. Amino acid sequence: CASSLGGRVGNTEAFF.

Only a few counts were recorded for this clone. The chain uses TRBV5-4 and TRBJ2-7; 9 bases map to TRBD1. Unmatched junction bases numbered 0, after V lost 3 bases and J lost 5 bases. The germline gives CDR1 SGHNT, CDR2 YYREEE (reference sequence). This CDR3 has 12 residues. The DNA of the CDR3 is TGTGCCAGCAGCTGGGACAGGGACGAGCAGTACTTC. It translates to CASSWDRDEQYF.

The chain links TRBV5-1 to TRBJ2-5, with D maybe TRBD1 (6 bases). The germline V gene encodes CDR1 SGHRS and CDR2 YFSETQ. The ends were cut back, 6 bases at V and 2 bases at J, with 17 bases in the middle. This CDR3 comprises 15 residues. The CDR3 DNA follows: TGCGCCAGCACTGTTGGGGGCACGGGGCAAGAGACCCAGTACTTC. This encodes CASTVGGTGQETQYF. Supplemented by reference TRBV5-1 and TRBJ2-5, the full variable domain reads KAGVTQTPRYLIKTRGQQVTLSCSPISGHRSVSWYQQTPGQGLQFLFEYFSETQRNKGNFPGRFSGRQFSNSRSEMNVSTLELGDSALYLCASTVGGTGQETQYFGPGTRLLVL.

The J gene is TRBJ2-7, the V gene TRBV19; 14 bases are a match to TRBD2. Germline V gene sequence: CDR1 LNHDA, CDR2 SQIVND (reference sequence). V was pared by 9 bases and J by 4 bases, with 8 bases of the junction left unmatched. The CDR3 sequence is 15 residues long. Written as DNA, the CDR3 is TGTGCCAGCCGGGGACTAGCGGGAGAATTTTACGAGCAGTACTTC. Translation: CASRGLAGEFYEQYF.

This chain links TRBV28 with TRBJ2-2; D might be TRBD2 (7 bases). The germline V and J ends were trimmed by 8 bases and 1 base, with 20 bases remaining between them. This CDR3 contains 17 residues. CDR1 MDHEN and CDR2 SYDVKM come from the germline V gene. The CDR3 nucleotides read TGTGCCAGCCGCTACCCGGGGGGCCGGGGGAACACCGGGGAGCTGTTTTTT. This sequence encodes CASRYPGGRGNTGELFF.

V usage is TRBV29-1 and J usage is TRBJ1-4; D uncertain. Germline assignment: CDR1 SQVTM and CDR2 ANQGSEA. Trimming took 0 bases from V and 6 from J, leaving 14 bases between them. This CDR3 comprises 15 residues. As DNA, the CDR3 is TGCAGCGTTGAAGATGGCCGGGGTCGGGATGAAAAACTGTTTTTT. Its translation is CSVEDGRGRDEKLFF.